This TCR beta chain stems from a study of blood T cell repertoires in COVID-19. Across the study: Samples of COVID-19 (acute and convalescent) were obtained from the United States, Italy and Spain. PBMCs, B-cell-depleted T cells, or T cells provided the cDNA or gDNA that made up the material.

Original handling: Researchers report that nucleated cell counts were estimated from reference gene primer amplification. Generated by immunoSEQ multiplex PCR, the TCRdb table keeps only in-frame clones and is missing some. V and J calls and clone size are copied from that table; D and trimming were computed from the DNA. This table holds roughly 180,000 clones, around 94% found once. Those enrolled in Seattle joined during active infection and were followed longitudinally afterward. CDR3 size: 14 residues. Unmatched junction bases numbered 5, after V lost 4 bases and J lost 4 bases. Germline V CDR1 and CDR2: LNHDA, SQIVND (reference sequence).

This clonotype was obtained from a young man with COVID-19, enrolled during active disease. The sequenced material came from peripheral blood. The gene calls are TRBV19 and TRBJ1-1; 8 nucleotides agree with TRBD1. CDR3 in amino acids: CASSTTGEVTEAFF. The CDR3 DNA is TGTGCCAGTAGTACGACAGGGGAGGTCACTGAAGCTTTCTTT.